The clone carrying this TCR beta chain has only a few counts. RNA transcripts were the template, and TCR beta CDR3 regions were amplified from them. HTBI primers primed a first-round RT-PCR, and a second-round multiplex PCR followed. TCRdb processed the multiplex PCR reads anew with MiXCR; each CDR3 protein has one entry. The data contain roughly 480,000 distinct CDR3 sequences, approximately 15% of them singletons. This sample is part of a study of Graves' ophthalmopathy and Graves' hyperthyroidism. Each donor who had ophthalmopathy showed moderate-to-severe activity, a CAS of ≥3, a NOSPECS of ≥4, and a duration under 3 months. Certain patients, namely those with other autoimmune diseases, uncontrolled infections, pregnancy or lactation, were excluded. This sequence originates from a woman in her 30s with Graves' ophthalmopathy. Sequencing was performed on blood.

CDR3 sequence: CASSLVSEETQYF. DNA for the CDR3: TGTGCCAGCAGCTTAGTTTCAGAAGAGACCCAGTACTTC. The chain combines TRBV7-9 with TRBJ2-5; D is undetermined. Between the trimmed V and J ends, which lost 1 base and 3 bases, there was a span of 6 bases. Germline values: CDR1 SEHNR, CDR2 FQNEAQ (reference sequence). This CDR3 spans 13 amino acids.